This TCR beta chain originates from a study of cytomegalovirus exposure and HLA in healthy donors. General study findings and limits: The study put 150 to 200 TCR beta chains on its list as cytomegalovirus-associated.

In regard to this clone: Its antigen is still unknown.

The PCR contained 60 Vbeta and 13 Jbeta primers. In the original processing: There were 80 million to 95 million unique TCR beta chains by a later count, and approximately 11 million of them were shared. The table came from immunoSEQ multiplex PCR; TCRdb's copy has only in-frame clones and leaves some out. Clonal size and the V and J genes are those of that table, whereas D and trimming came from the DNA. The sample holds 110,000 to 150,000 clones, more than 60% seen once. The sequenced material came from PBMCs. The source of this sequence is a female donor in good health and CMV-seronegative.

This CDR3 reads CASSLQGADKTQYF. CDR3 DNA sequence: TGTGCCAGCAGCCTTCAGGGGGCCGATAAGACCCAGTACTTC. This chain links TRBV7-9 with TRBJ2-5, with 8 bases aligning to TRBD1. The CDR3 is 14 residues long. Losses at the gene ends were 5 bases for V and 6 bases for J; bases not matched to a gene: 8. Germline CDR1 SEHNR, CDR2 FQNEAQ (reference sequence).